This T cell receptor (beta chain) was captured by sequencing in a study of post-analysis software for immune sequencing data. On this clonotype: The antigen is not known.

TCR beta cDNA libraries included unique molecular identifiers. Once about 0.9 to 11 million T cells were used, roughly 0.5 million cDNA molecules resulted. TCRdb used MiXCR to reprocess the PCR reads, holding one entry per CDR3 protein. The sample contains some 370,000 distinct CDR3 sequences, 30% to 45% of which appear only once. General study points: Controls showed lower frequencies than patients for four to six TRBV segments, and TRBV5-6, TRBV5-1 and TRBV20-1 were among these.

The CDR3 is made up of 15 amino acids. The ends lost 3 bases at V and 5 bases at J; junction bases unmatched: 6. Germline V CDR1 and CDR2: SGHTA, FQGNSA. The receptor was derived from a girl aged 5-17 years with multiple sclerosis. Sequenced material: blood. The V gene is TRBV7-2, the J gene TRBJ2-5; 10 nucleotides agree with TRBD1. The CDR3 DNA reads TGTGCCAGCAGCTTGGGACAGGGGATTTCGGAGACCCAGTACTTC. It is translated as CASSLGQGISETQYF.